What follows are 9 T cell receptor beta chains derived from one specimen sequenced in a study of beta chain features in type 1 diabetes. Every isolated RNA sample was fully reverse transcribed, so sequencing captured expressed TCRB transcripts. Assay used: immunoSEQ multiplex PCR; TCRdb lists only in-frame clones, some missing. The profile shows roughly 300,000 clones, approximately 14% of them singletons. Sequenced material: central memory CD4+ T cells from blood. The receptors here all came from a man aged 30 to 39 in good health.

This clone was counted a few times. DNA for the CDR3: TGTGCCAGCAGCCAAGATAAGCGGGACACCGGGGAGCTGTTTTTT. Translating gives CASSQDKRDTGELFF. The genes are TRBV4-2 and TRBJ2-2; possibly TRBD2 for D (6 bases). Germline V CDR1 and CDR2: LGHNA, YNFKEQ. The V end was cut by 0 bases, the J end by 3 bases, with 8 bases between. The CDR3 has 15 amino acids.

The CDR3 DNA sequence: TGCAGCGTTGGCAGGGCCTCAAAAAATGGCTACACCTTC. As protein: CSVGRASKNGYTF. V usage is TRBV29-1 and J usage is TRBJ1-2, with D possibly matching TRBD1 (5 bases). The CDR3 loop spans 13 amino acids. V dropped 4 bases and J dropped 6 bases, with 15 bases sitting between them. Germline assignment: CDR1 SQVTM and CDR2 ANQGSEA.

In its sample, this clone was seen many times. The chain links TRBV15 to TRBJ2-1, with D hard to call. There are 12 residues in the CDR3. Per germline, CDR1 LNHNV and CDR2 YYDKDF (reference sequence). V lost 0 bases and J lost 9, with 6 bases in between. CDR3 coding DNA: TGTGCCACCAGCAGAGATCGGGCTGAGCAGTTCTTC. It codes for CATSRDRAEQFF.

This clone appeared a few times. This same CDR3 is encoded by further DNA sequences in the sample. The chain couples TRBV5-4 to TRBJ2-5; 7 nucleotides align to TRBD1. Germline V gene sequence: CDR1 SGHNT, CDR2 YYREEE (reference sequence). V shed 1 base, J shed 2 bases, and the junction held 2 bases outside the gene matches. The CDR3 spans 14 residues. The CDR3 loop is CASSLTGAQETQYF. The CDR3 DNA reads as TGTGCCAGCAGCTTGACAGGGGCGCAAGAGACCCAGTACTTC.

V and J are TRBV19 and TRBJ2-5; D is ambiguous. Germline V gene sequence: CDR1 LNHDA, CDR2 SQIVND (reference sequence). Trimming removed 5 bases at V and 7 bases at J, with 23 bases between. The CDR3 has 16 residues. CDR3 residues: CASSDSRTGGVGTQYF. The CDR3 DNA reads TGTGCCAGTAGTGATTCTAGGACGGGTGGGGTCGGGACCCAGTACTTC.

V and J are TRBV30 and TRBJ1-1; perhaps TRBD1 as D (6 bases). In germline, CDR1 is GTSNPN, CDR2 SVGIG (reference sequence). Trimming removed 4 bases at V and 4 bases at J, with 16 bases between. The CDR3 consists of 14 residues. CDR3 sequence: CAWTQRRGGTEAFF. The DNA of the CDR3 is TGTGCCTGGACTCAACGCAGGGGCGGCACTGAAGCTTTCTTT.

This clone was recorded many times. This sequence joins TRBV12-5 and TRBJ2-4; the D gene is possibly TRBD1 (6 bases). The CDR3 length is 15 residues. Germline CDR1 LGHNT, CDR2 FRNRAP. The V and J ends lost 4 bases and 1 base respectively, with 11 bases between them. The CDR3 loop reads CASGYQGSAKNIQYF. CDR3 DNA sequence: TGTGCTAGTGGTTATCAGGGGAGCGCCAAAAACATTCAGTACTTC. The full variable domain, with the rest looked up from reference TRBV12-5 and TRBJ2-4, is DARVTQTPRHKVTEMGQEVTMRCQPILGHNTVFWYRQTMMQGLELLAYFRNRAPLDDSGMPKDRFSAEMPDATLATLKIQPSEPRDSAVYFCASGYQGSAKNIQYFGAGTRLSVL.

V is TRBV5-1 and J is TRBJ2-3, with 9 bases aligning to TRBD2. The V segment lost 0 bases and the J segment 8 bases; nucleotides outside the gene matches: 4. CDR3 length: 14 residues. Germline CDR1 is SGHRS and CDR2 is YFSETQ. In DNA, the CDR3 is TGCGCCAGCAGCTTGGTGGTTAGCGGGGGTACGCAGTATTTT. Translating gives CASSLVVSGGTQYF.

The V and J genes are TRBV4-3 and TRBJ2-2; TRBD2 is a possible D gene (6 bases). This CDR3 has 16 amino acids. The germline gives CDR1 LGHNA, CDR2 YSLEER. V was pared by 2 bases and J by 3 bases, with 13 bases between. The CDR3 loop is CASSQLASAYTGELFF. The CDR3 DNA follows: TGCGCCAGCAGCCAATTGGCTAGCGCCTACACCGGGGAGCTGTTTTTT.